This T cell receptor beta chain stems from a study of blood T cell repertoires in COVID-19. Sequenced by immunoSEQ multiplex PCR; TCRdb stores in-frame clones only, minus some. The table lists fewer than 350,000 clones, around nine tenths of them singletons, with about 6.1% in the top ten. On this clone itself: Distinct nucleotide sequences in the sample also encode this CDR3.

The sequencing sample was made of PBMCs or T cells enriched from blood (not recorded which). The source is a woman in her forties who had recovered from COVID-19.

The CDR3 nucleotides read TGTGCCAGCAGCTTAAGCGGGAGGTCCTACAATGAGCAGTTCTTC. Translating it yields CASSLSGRSYNEQFF. V usage is TRBV7-2 and J usage is TRBJ2-1; 9 nucleotides align to TRBD2. The CDR3 totals 15 residues. CDR1 SGHTA and CDR2 FQGNSA come from the germline V gene. Trimming removed 2 bases from V and 1 base from J; junction bases left unmatched: 0.